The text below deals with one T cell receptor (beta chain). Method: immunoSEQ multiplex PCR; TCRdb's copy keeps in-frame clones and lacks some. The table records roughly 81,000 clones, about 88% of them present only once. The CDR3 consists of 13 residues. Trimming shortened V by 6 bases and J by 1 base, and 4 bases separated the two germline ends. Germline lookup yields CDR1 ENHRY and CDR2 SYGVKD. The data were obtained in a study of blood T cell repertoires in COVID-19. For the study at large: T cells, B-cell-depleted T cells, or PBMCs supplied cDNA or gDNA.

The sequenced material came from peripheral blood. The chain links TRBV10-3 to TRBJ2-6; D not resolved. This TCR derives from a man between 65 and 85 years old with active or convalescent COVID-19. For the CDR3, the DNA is TGTGCCATCAGCTTGTCTGGGGCCAACGTCCTGACTTTC. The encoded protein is CAISLSGANVLTF.